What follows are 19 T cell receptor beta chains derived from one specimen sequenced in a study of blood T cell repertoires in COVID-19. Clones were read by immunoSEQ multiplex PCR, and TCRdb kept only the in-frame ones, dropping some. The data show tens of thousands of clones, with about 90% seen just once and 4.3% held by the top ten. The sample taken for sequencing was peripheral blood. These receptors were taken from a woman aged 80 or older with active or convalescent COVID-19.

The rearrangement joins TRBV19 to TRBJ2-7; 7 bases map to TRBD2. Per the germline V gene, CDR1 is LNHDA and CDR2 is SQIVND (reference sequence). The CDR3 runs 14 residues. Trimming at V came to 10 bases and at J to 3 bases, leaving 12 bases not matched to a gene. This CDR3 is CATAPGGSLYEQYF. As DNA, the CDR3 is TGTGCCACAGCCCCCGGGGGGTCACTCTACGAGCAGTACTTC.

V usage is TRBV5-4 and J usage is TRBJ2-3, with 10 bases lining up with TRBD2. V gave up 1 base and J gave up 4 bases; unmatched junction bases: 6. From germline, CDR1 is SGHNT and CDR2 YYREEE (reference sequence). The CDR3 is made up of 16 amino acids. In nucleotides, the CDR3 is TGTGCCAGCAGCTTGCAGGCTAGCGGGAGCGCAGATACGCAGTATTTT. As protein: CASSLQASGSADTQYF.

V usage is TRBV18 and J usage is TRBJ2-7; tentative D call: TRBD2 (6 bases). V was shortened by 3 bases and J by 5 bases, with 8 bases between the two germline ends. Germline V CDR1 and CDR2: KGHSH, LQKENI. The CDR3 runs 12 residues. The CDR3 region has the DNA TGTGCCAGCTCACCTACGGGGGACGAGCAGTACTTC. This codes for CASSPTGDEQYF.

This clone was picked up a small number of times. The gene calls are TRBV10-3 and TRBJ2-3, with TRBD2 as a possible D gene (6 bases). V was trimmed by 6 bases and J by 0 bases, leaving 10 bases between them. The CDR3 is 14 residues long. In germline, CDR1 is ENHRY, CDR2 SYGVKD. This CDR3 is CAIRAGLSTDTQYF. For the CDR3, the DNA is TGTGCCATCAGGGCGGGACTCAGCACAGATACGCAGTATTTT.

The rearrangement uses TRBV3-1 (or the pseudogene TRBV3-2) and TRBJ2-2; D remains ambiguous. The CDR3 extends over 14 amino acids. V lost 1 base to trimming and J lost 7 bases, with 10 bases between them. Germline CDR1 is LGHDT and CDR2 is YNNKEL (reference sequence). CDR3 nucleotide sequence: TGTGCCAGCAGCCAAGCCCCTTCCAGCGGGGAGCTGTTTTTT. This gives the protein CASSQAPSSGELFF.

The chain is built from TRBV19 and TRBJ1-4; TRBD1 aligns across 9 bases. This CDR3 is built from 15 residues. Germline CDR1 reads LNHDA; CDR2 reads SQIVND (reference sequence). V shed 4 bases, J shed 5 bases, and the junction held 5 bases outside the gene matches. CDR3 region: CASSRATGGNEKLFF. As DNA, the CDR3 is TGTGCCAGTAGTAGGGCGACAGGGGGAAATGAAAAACTGTTTTTT.

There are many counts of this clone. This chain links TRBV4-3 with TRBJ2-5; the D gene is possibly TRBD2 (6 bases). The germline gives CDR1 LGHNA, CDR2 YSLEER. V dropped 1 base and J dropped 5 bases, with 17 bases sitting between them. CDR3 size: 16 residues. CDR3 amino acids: CASSQAGGVPRETQYF. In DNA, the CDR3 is TGCGCCAGCAGCCAAGCAGGAGGGGTTCCAAGGGAGACCCAGTACTTC.

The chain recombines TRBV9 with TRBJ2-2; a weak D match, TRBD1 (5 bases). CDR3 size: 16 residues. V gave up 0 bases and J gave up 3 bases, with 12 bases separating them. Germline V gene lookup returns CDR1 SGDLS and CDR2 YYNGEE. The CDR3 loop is CASSVDPRVDTGELFF. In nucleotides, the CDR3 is TGTGCCAGCAGCGTAGATCCCAGGGTGGACACCGGGGAGCTGTTTTTT.

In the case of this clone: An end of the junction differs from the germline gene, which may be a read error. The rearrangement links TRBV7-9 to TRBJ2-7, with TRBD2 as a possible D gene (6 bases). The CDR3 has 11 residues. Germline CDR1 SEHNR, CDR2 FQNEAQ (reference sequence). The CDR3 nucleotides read TGTGCCAGCAGCTTAGAAGCAGGCGGGGATTTC. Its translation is CASSLEAGGDF.

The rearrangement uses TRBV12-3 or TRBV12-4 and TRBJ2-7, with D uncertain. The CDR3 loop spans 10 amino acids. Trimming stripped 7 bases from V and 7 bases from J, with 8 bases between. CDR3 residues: CASTIREQYF. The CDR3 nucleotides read TGTGCCAGCACTATTCGGGAGCAGTACTTC.

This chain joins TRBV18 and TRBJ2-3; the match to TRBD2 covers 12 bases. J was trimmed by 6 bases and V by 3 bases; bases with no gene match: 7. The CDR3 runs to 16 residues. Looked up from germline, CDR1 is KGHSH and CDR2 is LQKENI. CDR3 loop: CASSPGTSGFVDTQYF. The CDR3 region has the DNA TGTGCCAGCTCACCGGGGACTAGCGGGTTTGTTGATACGCAGTATTTT.

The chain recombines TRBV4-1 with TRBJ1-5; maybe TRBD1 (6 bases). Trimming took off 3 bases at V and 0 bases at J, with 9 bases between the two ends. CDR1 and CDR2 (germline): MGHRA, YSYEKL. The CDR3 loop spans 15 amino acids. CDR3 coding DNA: TGCGCCAGCAGCCAGTGGACAGATAGCAATCAGCCCCAGCATTTT. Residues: CASSQWTDSNQPQHF.

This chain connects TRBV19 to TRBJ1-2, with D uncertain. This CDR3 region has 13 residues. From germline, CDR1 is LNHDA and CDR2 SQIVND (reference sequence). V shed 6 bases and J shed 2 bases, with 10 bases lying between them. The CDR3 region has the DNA TGTGCCAGTAGCCCCCAGGCAAACTATGGCTACACCTTC. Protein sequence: CASSPQANYGYTF.

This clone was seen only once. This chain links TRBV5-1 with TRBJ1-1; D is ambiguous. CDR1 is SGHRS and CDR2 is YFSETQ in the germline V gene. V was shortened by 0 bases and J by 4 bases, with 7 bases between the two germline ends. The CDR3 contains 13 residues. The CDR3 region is CASSLEGGTEAFF. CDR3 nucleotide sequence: TGCGCCAGCAGCTTGGAAGGAGGCACTGAAGCTTTCTTT. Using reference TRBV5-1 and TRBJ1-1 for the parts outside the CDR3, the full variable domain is KAGVTQTPRYLIKTRGQQVTLSCSPISGHRSVSWYQQTPGQGLQFLFEYFSETQRNKGNFPGRFSGRQFSNSRSEMNVSTLELGDSALYLCASSLEGGTEAFFGQGTRLTVV.

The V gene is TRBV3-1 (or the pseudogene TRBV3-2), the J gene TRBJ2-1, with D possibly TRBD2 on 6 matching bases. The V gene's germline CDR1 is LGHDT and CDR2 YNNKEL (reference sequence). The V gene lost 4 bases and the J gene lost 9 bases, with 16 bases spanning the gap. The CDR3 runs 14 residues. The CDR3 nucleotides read TGTGCCAGCAGCCGCGGGACCCTAAAGGGTGAGCAGTTCTTC. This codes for CASSRGTLKGEQFF.

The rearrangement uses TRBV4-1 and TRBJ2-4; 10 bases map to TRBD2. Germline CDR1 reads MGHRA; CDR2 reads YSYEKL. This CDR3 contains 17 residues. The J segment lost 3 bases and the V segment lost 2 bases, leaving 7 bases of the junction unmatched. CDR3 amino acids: CASSQPSGRAGKNIQYF. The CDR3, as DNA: TGCGCCAGCAGCCAACCAAGCGGGAGGGCCGGCAAAAACATTCAGTACTTC.

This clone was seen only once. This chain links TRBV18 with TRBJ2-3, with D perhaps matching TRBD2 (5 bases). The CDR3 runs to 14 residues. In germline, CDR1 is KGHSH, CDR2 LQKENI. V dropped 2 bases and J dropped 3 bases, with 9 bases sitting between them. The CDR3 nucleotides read TGTGCCAGCTCACCAATCCGAGGGACAGATACGCAGTATTTT. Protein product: CASSPIRGTDTQYF.

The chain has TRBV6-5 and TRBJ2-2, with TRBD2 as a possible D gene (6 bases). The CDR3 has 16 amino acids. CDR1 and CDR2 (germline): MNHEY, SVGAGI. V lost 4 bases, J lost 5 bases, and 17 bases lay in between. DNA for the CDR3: TGTGCCAGCAGTTCCAGTTCGGCTGGAGGGACCGGGGAGCTGTTTTTT. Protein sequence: CASSSSSAGGTGELFF.

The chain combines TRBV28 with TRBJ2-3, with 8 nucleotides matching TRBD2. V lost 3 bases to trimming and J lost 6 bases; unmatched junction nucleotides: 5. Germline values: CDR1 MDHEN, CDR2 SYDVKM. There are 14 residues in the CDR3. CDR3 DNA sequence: TGTGCCAGCAGTTTGCGGGGGGTATGGGATACGCAGTATTTT. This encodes CASSLRGVWDTQYF. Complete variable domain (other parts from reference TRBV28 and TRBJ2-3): DVKVTQSSRYLVKRTGEKVFLECVQDMDHENMFWYRQDPGLGLRLIYFSYDVKMKEKGDIPEGYSVSREKKERFSLILESASTNQTSMYLCASSLRGVWDTQYFGPGTRLTVL.